The entry below describes one TCR beta chain. The antigen it binds to is not known. No qualities accompany the bases; no much larger clone lies one base away. A single peripheral blood draw of around 120 mL on average was collected from each donor into heparinised tubes. Using a panel that included CD45RO, CCR7, CD25, CD127, CD95 and CD27, naive, central memory, regulatory and stem cell-like memory CD4+ T cells were sorted on a BD FACSAria II. A purity above 98% was achieved for all sorted populations. PBMCs were isolated immediately by Lymphoprep density gradient centrifugation and stained directly without culture. So that batch effects would be minimized, each experiment stained and sorted samples in pairs, pairing one healthy donor with one patient. The entire isolated RNA was reverse transcribed using the High Capacity cDNA Reverse Transcription Kit, and thus expressed TCRB transcripts were sequenced. Deep immunoSEQ sequencing was performed on naive, central memory and regulatory T cell samples, with an average of roughly 3.5 million total reads per sample. Sorted cells were lysed in RLT buffer, and RNA was extracted using DNase-treated RNeasy Micro or Mini kits according to cell number. Each cell subset was processed separately to prevent cross-contamination, with patient and healthy donor samples processed together. TCRB sequences were amplified from cDNA with the immunoSEQ multiplex PCR, producing 87-bp fragments spanning the CDR3 region. Amplicons were sequenced on the Illumina HiSeq platform. As for the original processing: Synthetic template baselines were used to correct PCR bias computationally, reads within Hamming distance 2 were collapsed together, and singletons that could not be merged were discarded. Reads were aligned to IMGT to assign V, D and J genes, CDR3 length, and insertions or deletions at six rearrangement sites. Within each subset, clonotype counts were normalized to sorted cell number, and only after that were true diversity and Gini coefficients computed with the tcR R package. The overlap coefficient, calculated on TCRB nucleotide sequences, was used to measure repertoire sharing. Out-of-frame TCRB sequences from naive cells were analyzed to stand in for the pre-selection repertoire. TCRdb provides this immuneACCESS table in a form limited to in-frame rearrangements. Some clones are lacking; in checked studies, under half of them reflect an unresolved V gene, and why the rest are absent is not known. V and J calls and clone size are copied from that table; D and trimming were computed from the DNA. For this sample there are about 260,000 clones; about 70% appear just once. The top ten clones comprise 0.053% of the sample.

The germline V gene encodes CDR1 MNHNS and CDR2 SASEGT. The junction shows trimming of 5 bases on V and 10 bases on J, plus 15 bases between the germline ends. Inclusive of the bounding cysteine and phenylalanine, the CDR3 is 13 residues long. Of all the DNA, just the CDR3 is kept, 39 bases in frame from base 1. These data originate in a study of beta chain features in type 1 diabetes listed by TCRdb under 2018. Broadly, across the study: Mean age, gender distribution, total cell number and subset yield did not differ between patients and healthy donors. Across all samples, some 100,000,000 sorted cells were examined, and cell number per subset correlated strongly with RNA yield. The study compared TCRB repertoires of sorted circulating CD4+ T cell subsets between recently diagnosed type 1 diabetes patients and matched healthy donors. Naive and central memory subsets were obtained from all 30 or so donors, but regulatory and stem cell-like memory subsets were isolated from only 8 patients and about eight healthy donors. The paper's findings and limits, for the study overall: Sequencing cDNA rather than genomic DNA could over-represent highly expressing activated cells, although activation and CD3 levels did not differ between groups. In all four CD4+ subsets, TCRB CDR3 length was moderately but significantly shorter in type 1 diabetes patients. Because the HLA sub-analyses included only small numbers of individuals, any influence of HLA type on TCRB rearrangement was left unresolved. Naive, central memory and regulatory TCRB repertoires appeared to be more alike among patients than among healthy donors. Fewer insertions and more nucleotide deletions at VDJ recombination sites were observed in patients with type 1 diabetes, implying thymic rearrangement abnormalities. PCR may preferentially amplify shorter templates, but because patient and control samples were amplified and corrected together, any resulting skew would affect both groups equally.

The sample taken for sequencing was naive CD4+ T cells from blood. Reading the label with the study, this specimen's cell subset or site is: true naive CD4+ T cells. The sequence joins TRBV6-1 to TRBJ2-1; no D segment can be confidently identified. The TCR was taken from a man aged 25-40 years in good health. The sequence in DNA is TGTGCCAGCAGTCAAGACGGGTTGGGCGAGCAGTTCTTC. Translated, it gives CASSQDGLGEQFF.